Sequencing of this TCR beta chain was carried out in a study of blood T cell repertoires in COVID-19. The overall study: Acute and convalescent COVID-19 samples came from the United States, Italy and Spain.

The CDR3 sequence is 14 residues long. Germline CDR1 reads MNHEY; CDR2 reads SMNVEV (reference sequence). Trimming removed 4 bases at V and 0 bases at J, with 8 bases between. As processed by the authors: Estimation of nucleated cell counts relied on the amplification of reference gene primers. Sequencing was performed with immunoSEQ multiplex PCR; in TCRdb, only in-frame clones are kept and a portion is missing. Clonal size and the V and J genes are those of that table, whereas D and trimming came from the DNA. The repertoire holds 150,000 or so clones, with approximately 83% as singletons. The specimen was peripheral blood. The TCR comes from a woman aged 60-75 years with COVID-19, enrolled during active disease. This chain connects TRBV27 to TRBJ2-3; D is unclear. The CDR3 here is CASSSAVSTDTQYF. The CDR3 nucleotides are TGTGCCAGCAGTTCCGCAGTGAGCACAGATACGCAGTATTTT.